Each of the 23 T cell receptor beta chains below was sequenced from the same sample in a study of T-cell reconstitution after alpha-beta-depleted transplantation in children. A TCRbeta library incorporating unique molecular identifiers was prepared. TCRdb called the PCR reads again in MiXCR, with one record for every CDR3 protein. In the table there are about 290,000 distinct CDR3 sequences, 10% of which are singletons. The input for sequencing was PBMCs, taken before TCRalphabeta/CD19-depleted stem cell transplant. All receptors derive from a boy in the first two years of life with acute myeloid leukemia, due to receive a stem cell transplant.

This clonotype is a singleton in its sample. This may be a read error, as it is one base from a much larger clone. The rearrangement uses TRBV5-6 and TRBJ2-1; 12 positions match TRBD2. Germline V gene sequence: CDR1 SGHDT, CDR2 YYEEEE. CDR3 length: 17 amino acids. The CDR3, as DNA: TGTGCCAGCAGCTTCCGGACTAGCGGGAAGGCCTACAATGAGCAGATCTTC. Translated: CASSFRTSGKAYNEQIF. The variable domain in full, completed from reference TRBV5-6 and TRBJ2-1, reads DAGVTQSPTHLIKTRGQQVTLRCSPKSGHDTVSWYQQALGQGPQFIFQYYEEEERQRGNFPDRFSGHQFPNYSSELNVNALLLGDSALYLCASSFRTSGKAYNEQIFGPGTRLTVL.

For this clonotype: This could be a read error, since a much larger clone is one nucleotide away. The V gene is TRBV18, the J gene TRBJ2-2, with 10 positions matching TRBD2. Germline V CDR1 and CDR2: KGHSH, LQKENI. Trimming cost V 4 bases and J 3 bases; bases outside gene matches: 5. CDR3 size: 16 residues. CDR3 loop: CASSHGLAAYTGELFF. DNA of the CDR3: TGTGCCAGCTCACATGGACTAGCGGCCTACACCGGGGAGCTGTTTTTT.

At least ten counts were recorded for this clonotype. The CDR3: CASSAAGTGHRKYGYTF. In DNA, the CDR3 is TGTGCCAGCAGTGCCGCCGGGACAGGGCACCGCAAGTATGGCTACACCTTC. The J gene is TRBJ1-2, the V gene TRBV6-1; 9 nucleotides match TRBD1. V lost 4 bases, J lost 5 bases, and 14 bases stayed unmatched. This CDR3 is 17 amino acids long. CDR1 is MNHNS and CDR2 is SASEGT in the germline V gene.

This clonotype was picked up many times. Here the CDR3 DNA reads TGTGCCAGCAGTTTACGGGGCAGGGTCAGCGGTGAAGCTTTCTTT. It codes for CASSLRGRVSGEAFF. The rearrangement uses TRBV27 and TRBJ1-1; D possibly corresponds to TRBD1 (5 bases). V lost 2 bases and J lost 7, with 17 bases in between. CDR1 and CDR2 (germline): MNHEY, SMNVEV (reference sequence). The CDR3 totals 15 residues.

This chain links TRBV6-2 or TRBV6-3 with TRBJ2-2, with 7 bases identical to TRBD2. V dropped 6 bases and J dropped 6; count of bases not matched to a gene: 13. The CDR3 is 16 amino acids. Germline loops: CDR1 MNHEY, CDR2 SVGEGT. CDR3 DNA sequence: TGTGCCAGCAGCCCATTATTGGCGGGAGTCTCCGGGGAGCTGTTTTTT. It translates to CASSPLLAGVSGELFF.

This clonotype was seen ten or more times. At one end, the junction sequence differs from germline, possibly due to a read error. CDR3 sequence (DNA): TGTGCCAGCAGCTTAAAGAACAGGGGGCCCACCGGGGAGCAGTTTTTT. This encodes CASSLKNRGPTGEQFF. This chain joins TRBV7-6 and TRBJ2-2; TRBD1 aligns across 9 bases. Looked up from germline, CDR1 is SGHVS and CDR2 is FNYEAQ. There are 16 residues in the CDR3.

This clonotype was counted a few times. The chain carries TRBV27 and TRBJ2-7; D possibly corresponds to TRBD1 (6 bases). V was pared by 4 bases and J by 6 bases, with 16 bases between. CDR1 and CDR2 from the germline V gene are MNHEY and SMNVEV (reference sequence). This CDR3 contains 14 residues. CDR3 DNA: TGTGCCAGCAGTTCCCGGCGGGCAGGGGCCGAGCAGTACTTC. This sequence encodes CASSSRRAGAEQYF.

This clonotype has at least ten counts. The chain carries TRBV12-3 or TRBV12-4 and TRBJ1-2; 9 nucleotides agree with TRBD1. J lost 1 base, V lost 6 bases, and 3 bases had no gene match. This CDR3 is 14 amino acids long. DNA of the CDR3: TGTGCCAGCAGAGGACAGGGGATTAACTATGGCTACACCTTC. It specifies CASRGQGINYGYTF.

By sample fraction, this clonotype is medium-sized. This chain's CDR3 is CASSLGRSGPYNEQFF. The CDR3, as DNA: TGCGCCAGCAGCTTAGGCAGGTCAGGGCCCTACAATGAGCAGTTCTTC. The J gene is TRBJ2-1, the V gene TRBV5-1; D is perhaps TRBD1 (5 bases). The V and J ends lost 2 bases and 2 bases respectively, with 14 bases between them. Germline lookup yields CDR1 SGHRS and CDR2 YFSETQ. CDR3 size: 16 residues.

Of note for this clonotype: A much larger clone is a single base away; this may be a read error. The rearrangement joins TRBV24-1 to TRBJ2-3; 10 bases agree with TRBD1. Germline lookup yields CDR1 KGHDR and CDR2 SFDVKD. The CDR3 extends over 14 amino acids. CDR3 protein: CATSDLTPGQGQSF. The CDR3 nucleotides read TGTGCCACCAGTGATTTAACTCCGGGACAGGGGCAGTCTTTT.

This clonotype showed up many times. This chain joins TRBV11-2 and TRBJ2-7; D might be TRBD2 (5 bases). The CDR3 length is 14 residues. Germline-derived CDR1 and CDR2 are SGHAT and FQNNGV. Trimming left V 3 bases short and J 0 bases short, with 9 bases between. The CDR3 spells CASSFGSGSYEQYF. CDR3 in DNA: TGTGCCAGCAGCTTTGGGAGCGGCTCCTACGAGCAGTACTTC.

This clonotype was recorded many times. The chain combines TRBV29-1 with TRBJ2-1; TRBD2 is a possible D gene (5 bases). Trimming removed 6 bases at V and 10 bases at J, with 10 bases between. The CDR3 runs 10 residues. CDR1 and CDR2 from the germline V gene are SQVTM and ANQGSEA. The CDR3 DNA reads as TGCAGCGTCCTAGCCTGGGAGCAGTTCTTC. Translating gives CSVLAWEQFF.

At least ten counts were recorded for this clonotype. The chain is built from TRBV12-3 or TRBV12-4 and TRBJ2-2, with unresolved D. V was pared by 3 bases and J by 0 bases, with 8 bases between. The CDR3 covers 15 residues. The CDR3, as DNA: TGTGCCAGCAGTTTTGGGCTAGCGAACACCGGGGAGCTGTTTTTT. Its translation is CASSFGLANTGELFF.

This clonotype was recorded at least ten times. The chain has TRBV7-9 and TRBJ2-3; 8 bases line up with TRBD1. Germline CDR1 and CDR2: SEHNR and FQNEAQ (reference sequence). V was pared by 6 bases and J by 2 bases, with 4 bases of the junction left unmatched. The CDR3 consists of 14 residues. CDR3 in DNA: TGTGCCAGCAGTCGGACAGGGAACACAGATACGCAGTATTTT. This gives the protein CASSRTGNTDTQYF.

This clonotype was counted ten times or more. The V gene is TRBV28, the J gene TRBJ1-1; no clear D gene. The CDR3 runs to 13 residues. Between the trimmed V and J ends, which lost 3 bases and 7 bases, there was a span of 12 bases. Germline values: CDR1 MDHEN, CDR2 SYDVKM. CDR3 amino acids: CASSFPRRIEAFF. The CDR3 region has the DNA TGTGCCAGCAGTTTTCCCAGGAGGATTGAAGCTTTCTTT. Looking up the rest from reference TRBV28 and TRBJ1-1 gives the full variable domain: DVKVTQSSRYLVKRTGEKVFLECVQDMDHENMFWYRQDPGLGLRLIYFSYDVKMKEKGDIPEGYSVSREKKERFSLILESASTNQTSMYLCASSFPRRIEAFFGQGTRLTVV.

Turning to this clonotype: One end of the junction is discordant with germline, which a read error may explain. The chain has TRBV5-1 and TRBJ2-6; a weak D match, TRBD1 (6 bases). The CDR3 covers 17 residues. Looked up from germline, CDR1 is SGHRS and CDR2 is YFSETQ. CDR3 sequence reads: CASSPRGVPSEANVLTF. The DNA of the CDR3 is TGCGCCAGCAGCCCCAGGGGAGTCCCCTCTGAGGCCAACGTCCTGACTTTC.

There are many counts of this clonotype. J is TRBJ2-1 and V is TRBV5-1, with TRBD2 identical over 14 bases. After removal of 1 base from V and 6 bases from J, the junction contained 6 bases not matched to a gene. The CDR3 spans 17 residues. Germline V gene data show CDR1 as SGHRS and CDR2 as YFSETQ. The CDR3 DNA is TGCGCCAGCAGCTTGCCGAAGACTAGCGGGGGGGGCAATGAGCAGTTCTTC. Its translation is CASSLPKTSGGGNEQFF.

Concerning this clonotype: This clone may be a read error of a much larger clone one base away. The rearrangement links TRBV27 to TRBJ1-5; D gene uncertain. CDR1 is MNHEY and CDR2 is SMNVEV in the germline V gene (reference sequence). This CDR3 spans 12 amino acids. DNA of the CDR3: TGTACCAGCAGTTCCCTGGGACAGCCCCAGCATTTT. Its translation: CTSSSLGQPQHF.

This clonotype was seen ten or more times. The chain is built from TRBV5-1 and TRBJ1-1, with D maybe TRBD1 (5 bases). The V gene's germline CDR1 is SGHRS and CDR2 YFSETQ. Trimming cost V 0 bases and J 2 bases, with 14 bases left between them. The CDR3 length is 16 residues. CDR3 sequence reads: CASSLAEGNPNTEAFF. In DNA, the CDR3 is TGCGCCAGCAGCTTGGCCGAGGGGAACCCAAACACTGAAGCTTTCTTT.

With respect to this clonotype: This may stem from a read error, because a much larger clone lies one nucleotide away. The chain employs TRBV29-1 and TRBJ2-7; 7 bases fit TRBD2. CDR3 size: 13 residues. CDR1 SQVTM and CDR2 ANQGSEA come from the germline V gene. V was clipped by 4 bases and J by 7 bases; unmatched bases: 10. CDR3 nucleotide sequence: TGCAGCGTTGTGATGGCGGGAGCTGGTGAGCAGTACTTC. Its protein product is CSVVMAGAGEQYF.

CDR3 DNA: TGTGCCAGCAGTTACTCGAAGCTTGGCAATCAGCCCCAGCATTTT. This codes for CASSYSKLGNQPQHF. The V gene is TRBV6-5, the J gene TRBJ1-5; D call uncertain. CDR3 length: 15 amino acids. The V and J ends lost 0 bases and 2 bases respectively, with 8 bases between them. Germline-derived CDR1 and CDR2 are MNHEY and SVGAGI.

This clonotype was seen at least ten times. CDR3 coding DNA: TGTGCCAGCAGTCTAGACATTTTCTCCTACGAGCAGTACTTC. Its protein is CASSLDIFSYEQYF. The chain links TRBV7-6 to TRBJ2-7; no clear D. In germline, CDR1 is SGHVS, CDR2 FNYEAQ. The length of the CDR3 is 14 residues. V lost 6 bases, J lost 0 bases, and 12 bases lay in between.

A note on this clonotype: A much larger clone differs from this one at a single base, so this may be a read error. The rearrangement uses TRBV5-1 and TRBJ2-3, with 12 bases lining up with TRBD2. Germline CDR1 SGHRS, CDR2 YFSETQ. The CDR3 is made up of 19 amino acids. Written as DNA, the CDR3 is TGCGCCACCAGCTCCCCGACTAGCGGGAGACCCCACTACACAGATACGCAGTATTTT. Translating it yields CATSSPTSGRPHYTDTQYF.